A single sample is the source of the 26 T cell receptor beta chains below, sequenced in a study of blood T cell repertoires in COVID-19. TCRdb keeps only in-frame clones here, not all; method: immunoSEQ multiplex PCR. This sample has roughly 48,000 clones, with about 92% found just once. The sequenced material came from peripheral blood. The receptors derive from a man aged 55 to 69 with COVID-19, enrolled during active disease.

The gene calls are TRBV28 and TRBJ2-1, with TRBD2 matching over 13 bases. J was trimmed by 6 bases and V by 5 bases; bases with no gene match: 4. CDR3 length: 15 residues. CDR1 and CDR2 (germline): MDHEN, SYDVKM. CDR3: CASSPTSGRANEQFF. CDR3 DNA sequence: TGTGCCAGCAGTCCAACTAGCGGGAGGGCCAATGAGCAGTTCTTC.

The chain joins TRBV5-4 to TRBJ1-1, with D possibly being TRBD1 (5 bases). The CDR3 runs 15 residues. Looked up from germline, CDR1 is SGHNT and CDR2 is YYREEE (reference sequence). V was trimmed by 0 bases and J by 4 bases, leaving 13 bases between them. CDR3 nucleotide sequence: TGTGCCAGCAGCTTGGTTTTTGGGGGGGTCACTGAAGCTTTCTTT. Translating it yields CASSLVFGGVTEAFF.

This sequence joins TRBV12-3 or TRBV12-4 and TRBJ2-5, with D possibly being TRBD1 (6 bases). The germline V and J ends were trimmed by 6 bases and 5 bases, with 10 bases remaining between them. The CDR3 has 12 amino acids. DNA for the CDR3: TGTGCCAGCAGAGGACAGTGGGAGACCCAGTACTTC. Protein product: CASRGQWETQYF.

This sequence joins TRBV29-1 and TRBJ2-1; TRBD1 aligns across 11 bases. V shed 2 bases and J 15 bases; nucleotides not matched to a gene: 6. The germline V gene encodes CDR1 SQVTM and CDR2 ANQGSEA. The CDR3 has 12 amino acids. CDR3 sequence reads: CSVERDRGLPFF. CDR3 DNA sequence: TGCAGCGTTGAACGGGACAGGGGGTTGCCGTTCTTC.

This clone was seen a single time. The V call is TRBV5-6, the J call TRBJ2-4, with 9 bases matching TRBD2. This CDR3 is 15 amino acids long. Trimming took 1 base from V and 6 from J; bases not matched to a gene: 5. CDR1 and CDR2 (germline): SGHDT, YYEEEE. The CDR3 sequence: CASSLYSSGGNIQYF. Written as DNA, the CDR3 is TGTGCCAGCAGCTTGTATAGTAGCGGGGGAAACATTCAGTACTTC.

In nucleotides, the CDR3 is TGCAGCGTTGATACGGGGTACCAAGAGACCCAGTACTTC. Its translation: CSVDTGYQETQYF. The J gene is TRBJ2-5, the V gene TRBV29-1, with D perhaps matching TRBD2 (5 bases). Trimming took 3 bases from V and 0 from J, leaving 8 bases between them. The CDR3 consists of 13 residues. CDR1 and CDR2 from the germline V gene are SQVTM and ANQGSEA.

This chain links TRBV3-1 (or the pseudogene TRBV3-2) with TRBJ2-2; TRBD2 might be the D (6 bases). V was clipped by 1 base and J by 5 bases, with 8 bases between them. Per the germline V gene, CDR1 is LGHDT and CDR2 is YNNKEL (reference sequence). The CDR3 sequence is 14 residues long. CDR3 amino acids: CASSQVRGTGELFF. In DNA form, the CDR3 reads TGTGCCAGCAGCCAAGTACGGGGGACCGGGGAGCTGTTTTTT.

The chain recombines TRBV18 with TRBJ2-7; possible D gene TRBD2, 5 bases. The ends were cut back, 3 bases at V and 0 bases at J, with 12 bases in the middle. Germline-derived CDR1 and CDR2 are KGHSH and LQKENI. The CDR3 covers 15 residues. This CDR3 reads CASSPSGRSSYEQYF. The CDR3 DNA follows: TGTGCCAGCTCACCGAGCGGTAGGAGCTCCTACGAGCAGTACTTC.

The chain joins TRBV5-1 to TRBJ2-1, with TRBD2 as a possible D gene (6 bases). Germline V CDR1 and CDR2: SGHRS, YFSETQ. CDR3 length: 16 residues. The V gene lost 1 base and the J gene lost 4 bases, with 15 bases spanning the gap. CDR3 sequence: CASSLSGGESYNEQFF. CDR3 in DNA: TGCGCCAGCAGCTTGTCAGGCGGGGAGAGTTACAATGAGCAGTTCTTC.

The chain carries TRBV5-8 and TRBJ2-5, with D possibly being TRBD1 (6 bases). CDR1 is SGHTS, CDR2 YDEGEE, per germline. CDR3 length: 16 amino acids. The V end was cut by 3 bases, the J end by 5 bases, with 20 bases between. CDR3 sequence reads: CASSSLGLQGRETQYF. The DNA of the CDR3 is TGTGCCAGCAGCTCCCTTGGGTTACAGGGCCGCGAGACCCAGTACTTC.

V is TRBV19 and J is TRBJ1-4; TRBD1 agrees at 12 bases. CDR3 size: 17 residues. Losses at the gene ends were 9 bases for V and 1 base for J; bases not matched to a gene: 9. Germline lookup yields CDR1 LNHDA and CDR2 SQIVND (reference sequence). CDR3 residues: CASGRRDRGQTNEKLFF. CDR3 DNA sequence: TGTGCCAGCGGGAGGCGGGACAGGGGGCAAACTAATGAAAAACTGTTTTTT.

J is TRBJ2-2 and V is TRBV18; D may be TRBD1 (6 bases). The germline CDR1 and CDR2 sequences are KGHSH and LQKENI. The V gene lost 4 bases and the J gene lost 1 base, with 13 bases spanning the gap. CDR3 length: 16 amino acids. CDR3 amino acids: CASSRGSGQNTGELFF. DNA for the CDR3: TGTGCCAGCTCACGGGGATCGGGACAGAACACCGGGGAGCTGTTTTTT.

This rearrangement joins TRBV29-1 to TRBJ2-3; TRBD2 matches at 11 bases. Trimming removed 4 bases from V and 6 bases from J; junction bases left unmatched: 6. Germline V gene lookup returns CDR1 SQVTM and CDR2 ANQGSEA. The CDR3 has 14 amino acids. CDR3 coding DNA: TGCAGCGTTGTCACTAGCGGGGGTTGGGATACGCAGTATTTT. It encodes CSVVTSGGWDTQYF.

CDR3 DNA sequence: TGTGCCAGCAGTTACACGGTATTGTTTGGTGGCTACACCTTC. Translating it yields CASSYTVLFGGYTF. This chain joins TRBV6-5 and TRBJ1-2; D not certain. Germline-derived CDR1 and CDR2 are MNHEY and SVGAGI. This CDR3 is 14 amino acids long. The V end was cut by 2 bases, the J end by 7 bases, with 14 bases between.

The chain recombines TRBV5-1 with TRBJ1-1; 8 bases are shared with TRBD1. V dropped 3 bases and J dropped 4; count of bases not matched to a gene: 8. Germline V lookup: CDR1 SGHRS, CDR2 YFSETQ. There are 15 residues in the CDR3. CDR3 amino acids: CASSSQTGVSTEAFF. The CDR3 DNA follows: TGCGCCAGCAGCTCCCAGACAGGGGTGAGCACTGAAGCTTTCTTT.

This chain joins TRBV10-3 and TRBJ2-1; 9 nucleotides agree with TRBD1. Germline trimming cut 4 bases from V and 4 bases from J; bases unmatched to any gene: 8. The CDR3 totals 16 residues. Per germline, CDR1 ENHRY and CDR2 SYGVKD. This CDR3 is CAISGYTGGGYNEQFF. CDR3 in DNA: TGTGCCATCAGTGGGTACACAGGGGGCGGTTACAATGAGCAGTTCTTC.

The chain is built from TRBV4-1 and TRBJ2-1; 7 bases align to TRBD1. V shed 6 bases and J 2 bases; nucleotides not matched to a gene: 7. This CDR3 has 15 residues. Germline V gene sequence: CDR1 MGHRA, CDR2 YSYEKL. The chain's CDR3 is CASSHRTGAYNEQFF. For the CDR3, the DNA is TGCGCCAGCAGTCACCGCACAGGGGCCTACAATGAGCAGTTCTTC.

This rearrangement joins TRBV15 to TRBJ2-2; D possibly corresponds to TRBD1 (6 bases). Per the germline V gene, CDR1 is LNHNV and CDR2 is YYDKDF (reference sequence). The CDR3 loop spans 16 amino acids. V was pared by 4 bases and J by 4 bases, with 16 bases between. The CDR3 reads CATSNRTAPGTGELFF. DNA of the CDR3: TGTGCCACCAGCAACCGGACAGCTCCGGGCACCGGGGAGCTGTTTTTT.

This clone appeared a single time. The CDR3 DNA is TGTGCCAGCAGTTACTCGATCCGCGGTTCCCAGCCCCAGCATTTT. It yields the protein CASSYSIRGSQPQHF. The V call is TRBV6-5, the J call TRBJ1-5; D ambiguous. The germline CDR1 and CDR2 sequences are MNHEY and SVGAGI. Deletions cut 0 bases from V and 7 bases from J, with 13 bases between. The CDR3 has 15 amino acids.

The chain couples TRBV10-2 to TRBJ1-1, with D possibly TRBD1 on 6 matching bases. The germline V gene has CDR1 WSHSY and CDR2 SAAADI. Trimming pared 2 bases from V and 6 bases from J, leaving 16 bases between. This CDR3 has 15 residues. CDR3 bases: TGCGCCAGCAGTGAGCGCCCACAGGGTATCCCTGAAGCTTTCTTT. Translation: CASSERPQGIPEAFF.

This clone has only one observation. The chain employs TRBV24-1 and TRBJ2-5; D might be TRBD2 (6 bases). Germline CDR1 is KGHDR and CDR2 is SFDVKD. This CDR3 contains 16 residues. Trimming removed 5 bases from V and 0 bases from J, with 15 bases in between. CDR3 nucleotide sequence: TGTGCCACCAGTGGGGGAGGCAGGAGTGACCAAGAGACCCAGTACTTC. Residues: CATSGGGRSDQETQYF.

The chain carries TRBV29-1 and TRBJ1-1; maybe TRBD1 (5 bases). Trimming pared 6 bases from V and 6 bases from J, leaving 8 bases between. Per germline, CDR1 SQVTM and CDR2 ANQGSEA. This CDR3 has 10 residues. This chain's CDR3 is CSVSRAEAFF. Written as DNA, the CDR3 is TGCAGCGTAAGCAGGGCTGAAGCTTTCTTT.

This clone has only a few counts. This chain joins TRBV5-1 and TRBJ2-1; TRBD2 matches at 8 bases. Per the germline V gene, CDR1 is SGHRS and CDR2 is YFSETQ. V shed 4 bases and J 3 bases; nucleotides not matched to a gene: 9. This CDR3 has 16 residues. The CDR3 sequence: CASSLRPGLGYNEQFF. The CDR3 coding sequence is TGCGCCAGCAGCCTTCGACCGGGACTAGGCTACAATGAGCAGTTCTTC.

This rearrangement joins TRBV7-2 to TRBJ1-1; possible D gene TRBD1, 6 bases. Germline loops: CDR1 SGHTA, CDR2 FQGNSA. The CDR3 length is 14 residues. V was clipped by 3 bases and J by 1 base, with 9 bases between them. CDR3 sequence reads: CASSFGRGNTEAFF. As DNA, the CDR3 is TGTGCCAGCAGCTTCGGCAGGGGGAACACTGAAGCTTTCTTT. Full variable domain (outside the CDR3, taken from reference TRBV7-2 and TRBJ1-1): GAGVSQSPSNKVTEKGKDVELRCDPISGHTALYWYRQSLGQGLEFLIYFQGNSAPDKSGLPSDRFSAERTGGSVSTLTIQRTQQEDSAVYLCASSFGRGNTEAFFGQGTRLTVV.

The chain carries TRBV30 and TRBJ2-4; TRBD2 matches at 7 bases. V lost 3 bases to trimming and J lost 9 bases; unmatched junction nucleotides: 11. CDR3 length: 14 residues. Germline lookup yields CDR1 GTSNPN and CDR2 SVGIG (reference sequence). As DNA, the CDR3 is TGTGCCTGGAGAGCGGGGCCCGGGGTCCCCATTCAGTACTTC. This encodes CAWRAGPGVPIQYF.

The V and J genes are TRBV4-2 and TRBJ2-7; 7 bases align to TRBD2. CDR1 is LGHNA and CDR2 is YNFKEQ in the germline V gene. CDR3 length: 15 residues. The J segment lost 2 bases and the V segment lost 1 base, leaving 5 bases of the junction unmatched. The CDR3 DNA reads TGTGCCAGCAGCCAAGGCGGGGGACTAACCTACGAGCAGTACTTC. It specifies CASSQGGGLTYEQYF.